This T cell receptor beta chain is drawn from a study of beta chain features in type 1 diabetes. Overall study findings and caveats: In comparison with healthy donors, patients had naive, central memory and Treg TCRB repertoires that appeared more similar.

With respect to this clone: What it binds is unknown.

Isolated RNA was reverse transcribed in full, so expressed TCRB transcripts were sequenced. The assay was immunoSEQ multiplex PCR, and TCRdb's table has in-frame clones only and misses some. The table includes some 220,000 clones, about 11% detected once. The sample was central memory CD4+ T cells from blood. The receptor's source is a man aged 18 to 30 in good health.

CDR3 protein: CASSLRQGVNQPQHF. In nucleotides, the CDR3 is TGTGCCAGCAGCTTGCGACAGGGGGTCAATCAGCCCCAGCATTTT. This chain joins TRBV7-3 and TRBJ1-5, with 9 bases matching TRBD1. The CDR3 is 15 residues long. V lost 3 bases and J lost 3; bases outside the gene matches: 3. Germline CDR1 SGHTA, CDR2 FQGTGA. Full variable domain (outside the CDR3, taken from reference TRBV7-3 and TRBJ1-5): GAGVSQTPSNKVTEKGKYVELRCDPISGHTALYWYRQSLGQGPEFLIYFQGTGAADDSGLPNDRFFAVRPEGSVSTLKIQRTERGDSAVYLCASSLRQGVNQPQHFGDGTRLSIL.